The clone carrying this T cell receptor beta chain was counted once. The entry originates in a study of blood T cell repertoires in COVID-19. The germline V gene has CDR1 MNHNS and CDR2 SASEGT. The CDR3 loop spans 18 amino acids. The V gene end was trimmed by 2 bases and the J gene end by 1 base; junction bases not matched to a gene: 10. Assay: immunoSEQ multiplex PCR; the TCRdb copy retains only in-frame clones and omits some. The table includes 50,000 to 70,000 clones, approximately 82% detected once. Sequencing used peripheral blood. This TCR came from an older woman with acute or convalescent COVID-19. V usage is TRBV6-1 and J usage is TRBJ2-3; 9 bases fit TRBD2. The CDR3 DNA is TGTGCCAGCAGTGAAATCCCGCCGGGACTAGCCGGCACAGATACGCAGTATTTT. Translation: CASSEIPPGLAGTDTQYF.